The clone carrying this TCR beta chain has a count of ten or more. In germline, CDR1 is MGHRA, CDR2 YSYEKL. With 4 bases removed from V and 5 bases from J, the gap between germline ends came to 14 bases. This CDR3 region has 15 residues. This entry comes from a study of neurological immune-mediated disorders. TCRdb fed the 5' RACE reads into MiXCR, producing one record per CDR3 protein. The profile shows tens of thousands of distinct CDR3 sequences, less than 8.5% of them singletons. Volunteers from a blood bank in Maryland, USA, constituted the healthy controls. The unsorted libraries originated from 2 million PBMCs that had been stored at -80 C.

The receptor was isolated from a woman in her forties in good health. The specimen sequenced was PBMCs. V is TRBV4-1 and J is TRBJ2-2, with D perhaps TRBD2 (6 bases). The CDR3 region has the DNA TGCGCCAGCAGCCCAGGGAGGAGGTTTACCGGGGAGCTGTTTTTT. This sequence encodes CASSPGRRFTGELFF.